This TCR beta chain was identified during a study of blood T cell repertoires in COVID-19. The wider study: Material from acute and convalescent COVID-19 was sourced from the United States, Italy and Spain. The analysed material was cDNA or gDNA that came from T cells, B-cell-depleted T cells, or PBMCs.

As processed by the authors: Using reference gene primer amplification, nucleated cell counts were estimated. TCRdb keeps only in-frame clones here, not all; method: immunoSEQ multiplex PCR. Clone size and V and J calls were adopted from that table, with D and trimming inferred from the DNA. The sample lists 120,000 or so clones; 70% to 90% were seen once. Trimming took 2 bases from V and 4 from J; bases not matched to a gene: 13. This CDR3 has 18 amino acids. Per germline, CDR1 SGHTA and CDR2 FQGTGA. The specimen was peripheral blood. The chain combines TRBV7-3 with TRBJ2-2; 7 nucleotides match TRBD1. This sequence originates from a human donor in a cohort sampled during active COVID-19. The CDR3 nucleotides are TGTGCCAGCAGCTTAGATTCGACAGGGAAAAAGCGCACCGGGGAGCTGTTTTTT. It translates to CASSLDSTGKKRTGELFF.